One sample yielded the 28 T cell receptor beta chains listed below, sequenced in a study of blood T cell repertoires in COVID-19. Sequenced by immunoSEQ multiplex PCR; TCRdb stores in-frame clones only, minus some. In the table there are over 150,000 clones, roughly 84% of which are singletons. Specimen: peripheral blood. Receptors originate from a human donor in a cohort sampled during active COVID-19.

V and J are TRBV27 and TRBJ2-7, with 11 bases matching TRBD2. The CDR3 spans 17 residues. CDR1 is MNHEY and CDR2 is SMNVEV in the germline V gene (reference sequence). V gave up 5 bases and J gave up 4 bases; unmatched junction bases: 13. CDR3 amino acids: CASSPLKTSGSGYEQYF. In nucleotides, the CDR3 is TGTGCCAGCAGTCCACTAAAAACTAGCGGGAGTGGGTACGAGCAGTACTTC.

The count of this clone is one. The V and J genes are TRBV5-1 and TRBJ2-5; D might be TRBD2 (6 bases). Germline V CDR1 and CDR2: SGHRS, YFSETQ. This CDR3 is built from 15 residues. V was cut by 1 base and J by 0 bases, with 10 bases left in between. CDR3 region: CASSLTSLYQETQYF. CDR3 coding DNA: TGCGCCAGCAGCTTGACTAGCCTGTACCAAGAGACCCAGTACTTC.

J is TRBJ2-6 and V is TRBV4-1; 9 bases align to TRBD1. The CDR3 is 17 amino acids. The germline CDR1 and CDR2 sequences are MGHRA and YSYEKL. J was trimmed by 0 bases and V by 5 bases; bases with no gene match: 5. The CDR3 region is CASSIWTGVSGANVLTF. CDR3 DNA: TGCGCCAGCAGCATCTGGACAGGGGTCTCTGGGGCCAACGTCCTGACTTTC.

This clone was counted a few times. The chain combines TRBV4-2 with TRBJ2-3; 7 positions agree with TRBD2. CDR3 length: 18 amino acids. The junction had 10 bases not matched to a gene; V was cut back by 1 base and J by 0 bases. CDR1 and CDR2 from the germline V gene are LGHNA and YNFKEQ. CDR3 DNA sequence: TGTGCCAGCAGCCAAGCCCCCGCTAGCGGAATTAGCACAGATACGCAGTATTTT. This encodes CASSQAPASGISTDTQYF.

A word on this clone: This specimen includes other DNA sequences encoding the same CDR3. The chain has TRBV30 and TRBJ1-5, with D unclear. The V end lost 0 bases, the J end lost 3 bases, and 6 bases lay between the germline ends. CDR3 length: 13 amino acids. In germline, CDR1 is GTSNPN, CDR2 SVGIG (reference sequence). The CDR3 here is CAWSVQLNQPQHF. The DNA of the CDR3 is TGTGCCTGGAGTGTACAGCTCAATCAGCCCCAGCATTTT.

The CDR3 loop is CAISGTGVNQPQHF. The DNA of the CDR3 is TGTGCCATCAGCGGGACAGGGGTCAATCAGCCCCAGCATTTT. The chain employs TRBV10-3 and TRBJ1-5; 10 bases map to TRBD1. CDR3 length: 14 residues. CDR1 is ENHRY, CDR2 SYGVKD, per germline. Trimming took 6 bases from V and 3 from J; bases not matched to a gene: 2.

The chain joins TRBV11-2 to TRBJ2-2; D is possibly TRBD2 (6 bases). In germline, CDR1 is SGHAT, CDR2 FQNNGV. The length of the CDR3 is 15 residues. The germline V and J ends were trimmed by 5 bases and 4 bases, with 14 bases remaining between them. CDR3 DNA sequence: TGTGCCAGCAGCAGGCGGGGAGTGACCACCGGGGAGCTGTTTTTT. It is translated as CASSRRGVTTGELFF.

This sequence joins TRBV6-5 and TRBJ1-1; D ambiguous. V dropped 0 bases and J dropped 0 bases, with 5 bases sitting between them. CDR1 is MNHEY, CDR2 SVGAGI, per germline. The CDR3 runs to 14 residues. The DNA of the CDR3 is TGTGCCAGCAGTTACTCGACTCTGAACACTGAAGCTTTCTTT. Translated, it gives CASSYSTLNTEAFF.

J is TRBJ1-2 and V is TRBV4-1; D is perhaps TRBD1 (5 bases). CDR1 is MGHRA and CDR2 is YSYEKL in the germline V gene. Trimming stripped 0 bases from V and 4 bases from J, with 18 bases between. The CDR3 runs to 17 residues. CDR3 in amino acids: CASSQDSSQGAVYGYTF. In DNA, the CDR3 is TGCGCCAGCAGCCAAGACTCGTCGCAGGGCGCGGTCTATGGCTACACCTTC.

CDR3 in amino acids: CASSRDSGYGYTF. CDR3 nucleotide sequence: TGCGCCAGCAGCAGGGACAGCGGCTATGGCTACACCTTC. The rearrangement uses TRBV5-1 and TRBJ1-2; the match to TRBD1 covers 7 bases. The germline V gene encodes CDR1 SGHRS and CDR2 YFSETQ. V shed 4 bases and J 4 bases; nucleotides not matched to a gene: 4. The length of the CDR3 is 13 residues.

This clone was seen only a few times. The chain carries TRBV7-9 and TRBJ2-7, with 9 bases aligning to TRBD1. The V segment lost 3 bases and the J segment 3 bases; nucleotides outside the gene matches: 6. The V gene's germline CDR1 is SEHNR and CDR2 FQNEAQ (reference sequence). This CDR3 is 15 amino acids long. CDR3 DNA: TGTGCCAGCAGCTTCTCCGGGACAGGGTTCTACGAGCAGTACTTC. This codes for CASSFSGTGFYEQYF. The whole variable domain, remainder taken from reference TRBV7-9 and TRBJ2-7, is DTGVSQNPRHKITKRGQNVTFRCDPISEHNRLYWYRQTLGQGPEFLTYFQNEAQLEKSRLLSDRFSAERPKGSFSTLEIQRTEQGDSAMYLCASSFSGTGFYEQYFGPGTRLTVT.

CDR3 region: CASSRLAGAYNEQFF. The CDR3, as DNA: TGTGCCAGCAGCCGTCTAGCGGGAGCCTACAATGAGCAGTTCTTC. The V and J genes are TRBV3-1 (or the pseudogene TRBV3-2) and TRBJ2-1, with 10 positions matching TRBD2. This CDR3 region has 15 residues. Germline V gene lookup returns CDR1 LGHDT and CDR2 YNNKEL (reference sequence). J was trimmed by 2 bases and V by 4 bases; bases with no gene match: 2.

This clone has only one observation. The genes are TRBV5-1 and TRBJ2-1, with TRBD2 matching over 10 bases. Germline V gene lookup returns CDR1 SGHRS and CDR2 YFSETQ. This CDR3 region has 15 residues. The J segment lost 4 bases and the V segment lost 1 base, leaving 2 bases of the junction unmatched. This chain's CDR3 is CASSLLAGEYNEQFF. CDR3 sequence (DNA): TGCGCCAGCAGCTTGCTAGCGGGAGAATACAATGAGCAGTTCTTC.

This chain uses TRBV15 with TRBJ2-7; D call uncertain. CDR3 size: 13 residues. Trimming stripped 5 bases from V and 0 bases from J, with 8 bases between. The germline CDR1 and CDR2 sequences are LNHNV and YYDKDF (reference sequence). CDR3 protein: CATSDRSSYEQYF. For the CDR3, the DNA is TGTGCCACCAGCGACCGGAGCTCCTACGAGCAGTACTTC.

This clone has just one count. The chain carries TRBV4-1 and TRBJ2-3; 10 nucleotides agree with TRBD2. The CDR3 extends over 17 amino acids. The germline V gene has CDR1 MGHRA and CDR2 YSYEKL. The J segment lost 4 bases and the V segment lost 1 base, leaving 8 bases of the junction unmatched. The DNA of the CDR3 is TGCGCCAGCAGCCAAGCTCCCTCTAGCGGGAGTTCAGATACGCAGTATTTT. Translating it yields CASSQAPSSGSSDTQYF.

This chain uses TRBV6-6 with TRBJ1-1; the match to TRBD1 covers 8 bases. The CDR3 consists of 15 residues. The junction had 6 bases not matched to a gene; V was cut back by 6 bases and J by 0 bases. Germline CDR1 and CDR2: MNHNY and SVGAGI (reference sequence). The CDR3 nucleotides read TGTGCCAGCAGCTACGGACAGGGCATGAACACTGAAGCTTTCTTT. This translates into CASSYGQGMNTEAFF.

The genes are TRBV27 and TRBJ2-7; no clear D. V gave up 8 bases and J gave up 4 bases, with 3 bases separating them. This CDR3 comprises 9 residues. Germline CDR1 and CDR2: MNHEY and SMNVEV (reference sequence). The DNA for the CDR3 is TGTGCCAGCCTTTACGAGCAGTACTTC. It is translated as CASLYEQYF.

The rearrangement links TRBV19 to TRBJ1-3; D uncertain. The CDR3 is 13 residues long. Germline V gene data show CDR1 as LNHDA and CDR2 as SQIVND (reference sequence). Trimming left V 5 bases short and J 0 bases short, with 5 bases between. DNA for the CDR3: TGTGCCAGTAGTCGGAGCTCTGGAAACACCATATATTTT. This translates into CASSRSSGNTIYF.

This clone was observed many times. The chain is built from TRBV7-2 and TRBJ2-6; no clear D. V was shortened by 5 bases and J by 2 bases, with 13 bases between the two germline ends. CDR3 length: 16 residues. Germline-derived CDR1 and CDR2 are SGHTA and FQGNSA. Written as DNA, the CDR3 is TGTGCCAGCAGCGCCCAGTCCCTGGCTGGGGCCAACGTCCTGACTTTC. It translates to CASSAQSLAGANVLTF.

The rearrangement uses TRBV5-8 and TRBJ2-1; 8 bases are shared with TRBD2. Per germline, CDR1 SGHTS and CDR2 YDEGEE. V was clipped by 4 bases and J by 8 bases; unmatched bases: 14. The CDR3 runs 16 residues. CDR3 amino acids: CASSRGRGTGGDEQFF. The CDR3 DNA sequence: TGTGCCAGCAGCCGCGGACGGGGGACCGGGGGGGATGAGCAGTTCTTC.

The chain employs TRBV28 and TRBJ2-7; 9 bases align to TRBD2. Germline CDR1 is MDHEN and CDR2 is SYDVKM. This CDR3 has 18 residues. Germline trimming cut 5 bases from V and 0 bases from J; bases unmatched to any gene: 14. CDR3 DNA: TGTGCCAGCAGTGCCTCACTCCTGCTAGCGGGATCCTCCTACGAGCAGTACTTC. It yields the protein CASSASLLLAGSSYEQYF.

V and J are TRBV10-3 and TRBJ2-2; D is undetermined. The germline V gene has CDR1 ENHRY and CDR2 SYGVKD. V lost 0 bases to trimming and J lost 3 bases, with 8 bases between them. CDR3 length equals 15 residues. The CDR3 sequence: CAISESPPDTGELFF. The DNA for the CDR3 is TGTGCCATCAGTGAGTCCCCTCCAGACACCGGGGAGCTGTTTTTT.

CDR3 sequence (DNA): TGTGCCAGCAGCTCCCGGACAGGACAAATTAACTATGGCTACACCTTC. This sequence encodes CASSSRTGQINYGYTF. The chain employs TRBV7-2 and TRBJ1-2; 7 positions agree with TRBD1. V lost 4 bases to trimming and J lost 1 base; unmatched junction nucleotides: 9. Germline values: CDR1 SGHTA, CDR2 FQGNSA. The length of the CDR3 is 16 residues.

The rearrangement joins TRBV20-1 to TRBJ2-7, with D perhaps matching TRBD2 (6 bases). This CDR3 has 15 amino acids. V was cut by 3 bases and J by 2 bases, with 17 bases left in between. In germline, CDR1 is DFQATT, CDR2 SNEGSKA (reference sequence). As DNA, the CDR3 is TGCAGTGCTAGTGGGTACCTAGCGCAAACCTACGAGCAGTACTTC. This codes for CSASGYLAQTYEQYF.

The chain links TRBV7-9 to TRBJ1-1; 9 bases agree with TRBD1. The CDR3 is made up of 14 amino acids. V lost 5 bases and J lost 4; bases outside the gene matches: 5. The germline V gene encodes CDR1 SEHNR and CDR2 FQNEAQ (reference sequence). The CDR3 here is CASSLQQGATEAFF. In DNA form, the CDR3 reads TGTGCCAGCAGCCTACAACAGGGGGCCACTGAAGCTTTCTTT.

This chain uses TRBV27 with TRBJ1-2; possibly TRBD1 for D (5 bases). V was pared by 5 bases and J by 4 bases, with 17 bases between. This CDR3 contains 15 residues. CDR1 MNHEY and CDR2 SMNVEV come from the germline V gene (reference sequence). CDR3 nucleotide sequence: TGTGCCAGCAGTCCCCGGATGGGGCGCCTCTATGGCTACACCTTC. It yields the protein CASSPRMGRLYGYTF.

The gene calls are TRBV2 and TRBJ2-2; maybe TRBD1 (6 bases). From germline, CDR1 is SNHLY and CDR2 FYNNEI. The CDR3 contains 18 residues. Trimming took 2 bases from V and 7 from J, leaving 23 bases between them. The CDR3 sequence: CASSEKGRGSQSGGELFF. The DNA for the CDR3 is TGTGCCAGCAGTGAAAAAGGAAGGGGGTCTCAATCCGGCGGGGAGCTGTTTTTT.

This sequence joins TRBV12-3 or TRBV12-4 and TRBJ2-5; tentative D call: TRBD2 (6 bases). The CDR3 consists of 13 residues. Trimming left V 6 bases short and J 5 bases short, with 13 bases between. The CDR3, as DNA: TGTGCCAGCAGAAAAACTAGCCCCGAGACCCAGTACTTC. Its translation is CASRKTSPETQYF.